Following are 2 T cell receptor beta chains from one sample sequenced in a study of spatial heterogeneity in lung cancer. General observations from the study: Mutation counts in tumors were tracked by counts of expanded intratumoral alpha and beta TCRs.

TCRdb ran MiXCR on the 5' RACE reads and lists one entry per CDR3 protein. The sample lists about 4,000 distinct CDR3 sequences; just under 40% were seen once. Antigens of these TCRs are unknown. Documented time point: sample taken at primary tumor resection. The material sequenced was lung tumor tissue, taken at surgery. The receptor set was obtained from a male donor with early-stage non-small cell lung cancer.

This clonotype was recorded many times. V and J are TRBV12-3 or TRBV12-4 and TRBJ2-3; D is possibly TRBD2 (6 bases). V lost 11 bases and J 2 bases, leaving 17 bases between the germline ends. The length of the CDR3 is 14 residues. The chain's CDR3 is CAGNVGGNTDTQYF. CDR3 DNA sequence: TGTGCCGGAAACGTGGGGGGAAACACAGATACGCAGTATTTT.

The chain links TRBV3-1 to TRBJ2-1; tentative D call: TRBD2 (5 bases). This CDR3 comprises 13 residues. CDR1 and CDR2 (germline): LGHDT, YNNKEL (reference sequence). Deletions cut 2 bases from V and 10 bases from J, with 12 bases between. Written as DNA, the CDR3 is TGTGCCAGCAGCCAATCGGACCGGGGAGAGCAGTTCTTC. It translates to CASSQSDRGEQFF.